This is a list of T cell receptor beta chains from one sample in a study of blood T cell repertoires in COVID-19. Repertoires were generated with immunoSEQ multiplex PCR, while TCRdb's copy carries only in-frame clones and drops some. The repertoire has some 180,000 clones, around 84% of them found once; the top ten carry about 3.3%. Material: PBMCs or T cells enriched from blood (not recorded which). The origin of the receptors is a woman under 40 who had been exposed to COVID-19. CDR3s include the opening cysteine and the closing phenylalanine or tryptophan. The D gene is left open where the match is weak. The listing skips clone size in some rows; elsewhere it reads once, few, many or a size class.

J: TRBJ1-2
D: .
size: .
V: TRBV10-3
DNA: TGTGCCATCAGTGAATTCAGGGATGGACCTAACTATGGCTACACCTTC
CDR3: CAISEFRDGPNYGYTF

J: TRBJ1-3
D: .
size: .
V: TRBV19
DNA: TGTGCCAGTAGTATAAGCGGACTATACTCTGGAAACACCATATATTTT
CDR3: CASSISGLYSGNTIYF

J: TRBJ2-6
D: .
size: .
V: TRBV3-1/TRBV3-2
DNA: TGTGCCAGCACTTTTGGAGGGTATATGGCCTCTGGGGCCAACGTCCTGACTTTC
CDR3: CASTFGGYMASGANVLTF

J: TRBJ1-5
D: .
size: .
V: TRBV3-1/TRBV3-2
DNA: TGTGCCAGCAGCCAAGGCTCTTCCCAAAGTTCTCCGGGTCATTGGAGCAATCAGCCCCAGCATTTT
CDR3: CASSQGSSQSSPGHWSNQPQHF

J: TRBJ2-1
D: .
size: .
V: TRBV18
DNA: TGTGCCAGCTCACCACCGCCCTTAGACTACAATGAGCAGTTCTTC
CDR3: CASSPPPLDYNEQFF

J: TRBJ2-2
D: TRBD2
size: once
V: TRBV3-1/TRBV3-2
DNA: TGTGCCAGCAGCCAGACCCTAGCGGGGGGACTCACCGGGGAGCTGTTTTTT
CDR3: CASSQTLAGGLTGELFF

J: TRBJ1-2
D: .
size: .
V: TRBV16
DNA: TGTGCCAGCAGCCCCCCGACAGCAGGTAACCGCTATGGCTACACCTTC
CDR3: CASSPPTAGNRYGYTF

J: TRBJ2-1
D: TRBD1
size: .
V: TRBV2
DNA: TGTGCCAGCGCCGACGACAGGGGGTTCAATGAGCAGTTCTTC
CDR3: CASADDRGFNEQFF

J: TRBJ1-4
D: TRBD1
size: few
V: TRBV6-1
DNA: TGTGCCAGCAGTGAAGCTAGGGACAGGAATGAAAAACTGTTTTTT
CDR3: CASSEARDRNEKLFF

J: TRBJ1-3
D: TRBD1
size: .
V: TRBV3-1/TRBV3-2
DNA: TGTGCCAGCAGCTACGAAGGGGGCTGGAGAGGAAACACCATATATTTT
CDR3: CASSYEGGWRGNTIYF

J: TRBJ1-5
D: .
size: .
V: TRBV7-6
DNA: TGTGCCAGCAGGGCGGGGGGCCTTAATCAGCCCCAGCATTTT
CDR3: CASRAGGLNQPQHF

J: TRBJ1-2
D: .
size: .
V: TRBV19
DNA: TGTGCCAGTAGTGTAGCTCTCTATGGCTACACCTTC
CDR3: CASSVALYGYTF

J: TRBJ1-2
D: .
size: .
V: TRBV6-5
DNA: TGTGCCAGCAGAACAGGAGCAGGAGCTAACTATGGCTACACCTTC
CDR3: CASRTGAGANYGYTF

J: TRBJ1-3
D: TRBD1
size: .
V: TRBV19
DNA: TGTGCCAGTAGTCCCGGGACAGGGATGGTTGGAAACACCATATATTTT
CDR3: CASSPGTGMVGNTIYF

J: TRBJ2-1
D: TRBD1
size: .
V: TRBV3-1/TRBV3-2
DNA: TGTGCCAGCAGCCTTGGACAGGGCTTCAACAATGAGCAGTTCTTC
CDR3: CASSLGQGFNNEQFF

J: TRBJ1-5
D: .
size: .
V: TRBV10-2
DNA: TGCGCCAGCAGTGAGGGGGCTAGCAATCAGCCCCAGCATTTT
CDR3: CASSEGASNQPQHF